This T cell receptor beta chain stems from a study of human T cells and chemical hapten exposure. The CDR3 consists of 15 residues. V lost 7 bases and J lost 6; bases outside the gene matches: 12. This clonotype was seen many times. TCRdb analysed the RACE reads with MiXCR anew, one entry per CDR3 protein. The top ten clones hold about 13% of a sample with about 37,000 distinct CDR3 sequences, approximately 5.5% of them seen once. Time point denoted: healthy volunteer bleed at 6 weeks. Researchers extracted total RNA from unfractionated whole blood. The V gene is TRBV12-3 or TRBV12-4, the J gene TRBJ1-5; 7 nucleotides line up with TRBD1. Source material: whole blood. The receptor comes from a human donor in good health. Some clones in this sample may be carry-over from other donors' samples. CDR3 nucleotides: TGTGCCAGCAACGACGGGACTCGGACAGGTCAGCCCCAGCATTTT. It translates to CASNDGTRTGQPQHF.